The TCR beta chain under discussion was sequenced for a study of low-dose radiotherapy and immunotherapy resistance in tumors. For the study at large: Members of Cohort 2 were treated with 1 Gy per fraction every two weeks; their total was 13 Gy over 26 weeks. Every two weeks, the protocol called for intravenous cyclophosphamide at 200 mg/m2. It was given one day before each radiation and immunotherapy administration.

TRAV- and TRBV-specific primers were used for first-strand cDNA, which covered alpha and beta chains. For amplifying TCRs, the PCR ran for about 22 cycles with Phusion, which was used together with a constant-region primer and the adapter on the V primers. A single record per CDR3 protein comes from TCRdb applying MiXCR to the reads. The sample yields more than 85,000 distinct CDR3 sequences, 9% to 9.5% seen once. Time point: before trial treatment. Patients qualified if they had advanced solid tumors that lacked tumor-infiltrating lymphocytes. Trimming pared 6 bases from V and 7 bases from J, leaving 13 bases between. The V gene's germline CDR1 is GTSNPN and CDR2 SVGIG (reference sequence). This CDR3 contains 12 residues. This clonotype was seen many times.

The sequences come from PBMCs, collected before treatment. The chain uses TRBV30 and TRBJ1-5; no clear D. The receptor was isolated from a male donor with prostate cancer. CDR3 amino acids: CACGRREQPQHF. DNA for the CDR3: TGTGCCTGCGGGAGGAGGGAACAGCCCCAGCATTTT.